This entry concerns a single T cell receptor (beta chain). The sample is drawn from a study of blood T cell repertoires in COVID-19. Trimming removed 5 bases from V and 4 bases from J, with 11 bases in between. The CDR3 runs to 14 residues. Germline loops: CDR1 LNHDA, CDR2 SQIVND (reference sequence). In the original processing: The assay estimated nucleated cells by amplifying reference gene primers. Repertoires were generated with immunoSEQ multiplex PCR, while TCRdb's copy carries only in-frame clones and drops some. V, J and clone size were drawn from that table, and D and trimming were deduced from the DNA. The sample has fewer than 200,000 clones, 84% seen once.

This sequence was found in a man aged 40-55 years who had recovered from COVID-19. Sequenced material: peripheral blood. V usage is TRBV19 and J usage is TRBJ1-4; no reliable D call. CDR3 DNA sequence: TGTGCCAGTAGTCTAACGGGGAATAATGAAAAACTGTTTTTT. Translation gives CASSLTGNNEKLFF.